The rows below give T cell receptor beta chains drawn from one sample of a study of neoadjuvant anti-PD-1 for oral cavity cancer. Data came from immunoSEQ multiplex PCR; TCRdb stores just in-frame clones and leaves some out. The table has several thousand clones, 55% to 75% seen once. Material: tumor tissue, obtained before nivolumab (anti-PD-1) treatment. The source is a person aged 35-80 years with oral cavity squamous cell carcinoma. CDR3s include the opening cysteine and the closing phenylalanine or tryptophan. D genes are given only for firm matches. Size tells how often a clone was seen (once, few, many) or the class of an expanded clone, and some rows leave it out.

CDR3	DNA	J	size	V	D
CASSTNKGGHDEQFF	TGTGCCAGCAGCACAAACAAGGGGGGACACGATGAGCAGTTCTTC	TRBJ2-1	-	TRBV7-3	-
CASSGARVNYGYTF	TGTGCCAGCAGTGGGGCCAGGGTTAACTATGGCTACACCTTC	TRBJ1-2	once	TRBV2	-
CASSLGGDQPQHF	TGCGCCAGCAGCTTGGGGGGGGATCAGCCCCAGCATTTT	TRBJ1-5	few	TRBV5-1	-
CSAYYNEQFF	TGCAGTGCTTACTACAATGAGCAGTTCTTC	TRBJ2-1	-	TRBV20-1	-
CASSLGYLGANYGYTF	TGCGCCAGCAGCTTGGGATACCTCGGGGCTAACTATGGCTACACCTTC	TRBJ1-2	few	TRBV5-1	-
CASSHDRPDSEQFF	TGCGCCAGCAGCCACGACAGGCCGGATTCGGAGCAGTTCTTC	TRBJ2-1	-	TRBV5-1	-
CASRDRPNTEAFF	TGTGCCAGCAGAGACAGGCCAAACACTGAAGCTTTCTTT	TRBJ1-1	-	TRBV19	-
CASRPHSGGSTDTQYF	TGTGCCAGCAGGCCACATAGCGGGGGTAGCACAGATACGCAGTATTTT	TRBJ2-3	-	TRBV28	TRBD2
CAISGTGGQETQYF	TGTGCCATCAGTGGGACAGGGGGCCAAGAGACCCAGTACTTC	TRBJ2-5	-	TRBV10-3	TRBD1
CASSGTIKTQGETQYF	TGTGCCAGCAGCGGTACAATAAAGACCCAAGGAGAGACCCAGTACTTC	TRBJ2-5	-	TRBV7-9	-
CASSWTGAQPQHF	TGTGCCAGCAGCTGGACAGGGGCCCAGCCCCAGCATTTT	TRBJ1-5	few	TRBV7-9	TRBD1
CASSHRRVSGIDEQFF	TGTGCCAGCAGCCATCGTCGGGTGAGCGGGATTGATGAGCAGTTCTTC	TRBJ2-1	-	TRBV14	TRBD2
CASSVGLAGNSYEQYF	TGTGCCAGCAGCGTAGGACTAGCGGGAAACTCCTACGAGCAGTACTTC	TRBJ2-7	once	TRBV9	TRBD2
CAWSRRQGSVGYTF	TGTGCCTGGAGCCGAAGACAGGGTTCCGTGGGCTACACCTTC	TRBJ1-2	-	TRBV30	TRBD1
CASSFGGTGVQPQHF	TGTGCCAGCAGCTTTGGAGGGACAGGGGTTCAGCCCCAGCATTTT	TRBJ1-5	-	TRBV5-6	TRBD1
CASSFSLLSNTGELFF	TGTGCCAGCAGCTTTAGCTTATTGTCGAACACCGGGGAGCTGTTTTTT	TRBJ2-2	-	TRBV5-5	-
CASSLYSETQYF	TGTGCCAGCAGCTTATATTCTGAGACCCAGTACTTC	TRBJ2-5	once	TRBV7-2	-